This T cell receptor beta chain was recorded in a study of CD4 T cells in relation to SARS-CoV-2 and coronaviruses. Germline V lookup: CDR1 SGHTA, CDR2 FQGNSA. V was pared by 2 bases and J by 1 base, with 11 bases between. The CDR3 contains 16 residues. This clone was counted a single time. Profiling relied on immunoSEQ multiplex PCR, and the TCRdb table lists in-frame clones only, not all of them. Among about 37,000 clones listed, roughly 90% were seen once. The receptor was derived from an adult with COVID-19. The chain uses TRBV7-2 and TRBJ1-4; D might be TRBD1 (5 bases). The sample comprised memory CD4+ T cells from PBMCs. CDR3 DNA: TGTGCCAGCAGCTTACGGCAGGGAGGAACTAATGAAAAACTGTTTTTT. Its protein product is CASSLRQGGTNEKLFF.